This TCR beta chain was obtained from a study of shared clonotypes between healthy human individuals. V lost 5 bases and J lost 0, with 6 bases in between. The CDR3 spans 12 residues. From germline, CDR1 is SQVTM and CDR2 ANQGSEA. Measured with immunoSEQ multiplex PCR; TCRdb has only the in-frame clones, and not every one. The sample contains more than 1.2 million clones, approximately 98.5% of which appear only once. The chain combines TRBV29-1 with TRBJ2-3; D call uncertain. Material: naive CD4+ T cells sorted from blood. Specified subset: CD45RA+ positively selected. This clonotype was obtained from a man younger than 45 in good health. In nucleotides, the CDR3 is TGCAGCGTTTCCGCTAGCACAGATACGCAGTATTTT. It yields the protein CSVSASTDTQYF.